The subject of this entry is one T cell receptor beta chain. The target antigen is unknown. This entry comes from a study of cytomegalovirus exposure and HLA in healthy donors. The protocol was immunoSEQ multiplex PCR, while the TCRdb copy is restricted to in-frame clones and leaves out a portion. The table has more than 95,000 clones, about 90% seen once. While the first cohort had around 700 subjects, the donors belonged to the separate validation cohort of roughly 120 subjects. V was cut by 4 bases and J by 2 bases, with 13 bases left in between. The germline gives CDR1 SEHNR, CDR2 FQNEAQ (reference sequence). The CDR3 loop spans 15 amino acids. Whole-study findings and limits: The dataset shows that most TCR sequences were rare, while some public TCRs occurred in many donors. The study labeled roughly 160 TCR beta chains cytomegalovirus-associated.

This rearrangement joins TRBV7-9 to TRBJ2-3, with D tentatively TRBD2 (5 bases). The sequence derives from a woman aged 18-29 years in good health and CMV-seronegative. The sample taken for sequencing was PBMCs. The CDR3 coding sequence is TGTGCCAGCAGCTCCCCGGGATCTACCACAGATACGCAGTATTTT. Translated, it gives CASSSPGSTTDTQYF.